The T cell receptor beta chain under discussion was sequenced for a study of OX40 agonist ivuxolimab in advanced cancers. Study background: In this trial design, patients received ivuxolimab intravenously at 0.01 to 10 mg/kg every 2 weeks. Whole-study findings and limits: More expanded clones were seen, on average, in CD8+ T cells than in CD4+. Low normalized T-cell clonal expansion also characterized some of the nonresponders. It was not determined which antigens were specifically recognized by the peripheral T cells that had undergone clonal expansion.

The germline V gene encodes CDR1 SQVTM and CDR2 ANQGSEA. CDR3 length equals 13 residues. The ends were cut back, 5 bases at V and 0 bases at J, with 8 bases in the middle. Only in-frame clones appear in the TCRdb table, and some are missing; sequencing was by immunoSEQ multiplex PCR. The sample records about 66,000 clones, approximately 86% being singletons. For this clone: Its target is not known.

V and J are TRBV29-1 and TRBJ2-4; D gene ambiguous. The specimen was CD4+ or CD8+ T cells sorted from blood, collected in a trial of the OX40 agonist ivuxolimab. The clonotype originates from an adult with an advanced solid tumor such as melanoma, head and neck, liver or kidney cancer. CDR3 nucleotide sequence: TGCAGCGTTCCCTCAACAGCCAAAAACATTCAGTACTTC. It yields the protein CSVPSTAKNIQYF.